This note documents a single T cell receptor (beta chain) sequence. This sample stems from a study of T cell changes during pregnancy in multiple sclerosis. TCRdb's copy holds only in-frame clones and misses some; the assay was immunoSEQ multiplex PCR. The sample consists of about 57,000 clones, about 89% of them appearing once. Germline values: CDR1 MNHEY, CDR2 SMNVEV (reference sequence). This CDR3 is 19 amino acids long. Deletions cut 9 bases from V and 6 bases from J, with 35 bases between. This TCR came from a female donor with multiple sclerosis, enrolled in a pregnancy study. The starting material was peripheral blood, obtained after pregnancy. The chain links TRBV27 to TRBJ1-1; D is unresolved. CDR3 residues: CARRSPNGREFAQSAEAFF. CDR3 in DNA: TGTGCCAGAAGGTCCCCTAACGGGAGGGAATTCGCCCAAAGCGCTGAAGCTTTCTTT.